The TCR beta chain described here comes from a study of blood T cell repertoires in COVID-19. Overall study context: Acute and convalescent COVID-19 samples came from the United States, Italy and Spain. PBMCs, B-cell-depleted T cells, or T cells provided the cDNA or gDNA that made up the material.

Repertoires were generated with immunoSEQ multiplex PCR, while TCRdb's copy carries only in-frame clones and drops some. The repertoire has some 82,000 clones, about 86% of them found once; the top ten carry approximately 39%. CDR3 length equals 14 residues. V lost 6 bases to trimming and J lost 3 bases, with 12 bases between them. Looked up from germline, CDR1 is KGHSH and CDR2 is LQKENI. J is TRBJ2-1 and V is TRBV18; a possible D gene is TRBD2 (6 bases). This clonotype was obtained from an elderly man with active or convalescent COVID-19. Sequencing was performed on peripheral blood. CDR3 loop: CASSLRDFYNEQFF. CDR3 nucleotide sequence: TGTGCCAGCTCCCTCCGGGACTTCTACAATGAGCAGTTCTTC. The full variable domain, in which reference TRBV18 and TRBJ2-1 provide the parts outside the CDR3, is NAGVMQNPRHLVRRRGQEARLRCSPMKGHSHVYWYRQLPEEGLKFMVYLQKENIIDESGMPKERFSAEFPKEGPSILRIQQVVRGDSAAYFCASSLRDFYNEQFFGPGTRLTVL.